One T cell receptor beta chain is described in this entry. This clone was detected only a few times. Its antigen remains unidentified. Base qualities are not provided; no much larger clone lies one nucleotide away. The germline V gene specifies SGHDN as CDR1 and FVKESK as CDR2. V and J lose 2 bases and 0 bases, and a span of 14 bases separates them. Including cysteine and phenylalanine, the CDR3 has 16 amino acids. The sequence is cut down to CDR3 DNA, 48 bases in frame from base 1. This record comes from a study of cytomegalovirus exposure and HLA in healthy donors (dated by TCRdb to between 2016 and 2019). Turning to the overall study: In an earlier analysis of roughly 500 of the donors, less than 350 Gb of sequence data and 117 million unique TCR beta sequences from about 179 million T cells were reported. Rather than drawing on any new phenotypic data, the later analysis identified candidate immune exposures from TCR beta sequences and the way those sequences occurred across donors. The number of typed donors differed by locus: about 629-630 for A, B, C, DRB1 and DQB1; some 500 for DQA1; some 590 for DPA1; and some 450 for DPB1. Using immunosequencing, the study profiled T cell repertoires from 500 to 800 subjects and related those repertoires to cytomegalovirus serostatus. In a later genetic analysis, genome-wide SNP genotypes for 398 of the 666 donors were used, and that subset was treated as a discovery cohort. An earlier analysis of 587 of the donors used high-throughput TCR beta sequencing to judge whether each TCR beta V gene segment behaved as functional or pseudogenic. Every discovery cohort repertoire had been produced on one sequencing platform. Class I and class II HLA loci were covered by the typing at four-digit resolution. Several DR-DQ haplotypes were treated as single units for association and clustering because of strong linkage in the cohort. In a later analysis, previously published TCR beta repertoires from 550 to 700 donors were re-analyzed and high-resolution HLA genotyping was added so that TCR occurrence patterns could be studied. Among the roughly 400 genotyped donors, around 81% belonged to the genetic ancestry cluster associated with self-reported Caucasian donors. The study combined high-throughput TCR immunosequencing, statistical association of individual TCRs with disease status, and machine learning to predict cytomegalovirus infection status. Among some 400 genotyped donors of the cohort, an average of roughly 230,000 unique TCR beta nucleotide sequences was sequenced per donor, of which about 18% were non-productive. Alongside the repertoire data, information on donor age, sex, ethnicity and CMV serostatus was compiled. About 300 gigabases of sequencing data and approximately 85 million unique TCR sequences were included in an early release covering under 650 HLA-typed donors. Besides the first cohort of roughly 700 subjects, a separate validation cohort made up of about 120 different subjects was used. The study was designed to test whether signatures of past pathogen exposure could be identified by cataloging public T cell receptors.

Summary of the overall study and its limitations: A later analysis found that HLA-associated TCR beta chains were more clonally expanded and had lower generation probabilities than equally common non-associated chains. A total of 150 to 200 TCR beta chains were listed by the study as associated with cytomegalovirus. In vitro tests confirmed that a few of the cytomegalovirus-associated TCR beta chains recognize cytomegalovirus antigens. Cytomegalovirus status was reported to be diagnosed by the classifier with high specificity and sensitivity in both the original and validation cohorts. Correlated functional status among segregating V segments might be attributable to linkage disequilibrium, but an unknown experimental factor could not be ruled out. Strong co-occurrence of HLA alleles, especially DR and DQ, made assigning TCR associations to individual alleles difficult. Specific HLA alleles were associated with 16,951 TCR beta sequences at a false discovery rate of 0.05 in a later analysis. According to a later genetic analysis, donors in an Asian-associated ancestry cluster had fewer N-insertions in productive TCRs than the approximately 690-donor mean. Because HLA typing was unavailable for some donors at each locus, only the typed subset was used in association tests. In a later analysis, TCR association rates were found to vary across HLA loci, with the most associated TCRs seen for DRB1 alleles and the fewest for HLA-C alleles. A further reported finding was that TCR beta sequences accurately predicted the HLA-A and HLA-B alleles for most subjects in the first cohort. In a later analysis, most CMV-associated TCR beta chains were found to appear HLA-restricted, with HLA associations seemingly driven largely by CMV exposure. In an earlier analysis of fewer than 700 of the donors, most TCR beta V segments appeared in productive rearrangements about 87% or about 30% of the time, broadly matching IMGT annotations. Presence/absence analyses assumed roughly uniform sequencing depth across donors, an assumption that may not hold. The earlier analysis of 587 of the donors excluded approximately 15 rarely observed V segments, including chromosome 9 orphons, because counts were too low. A later genetic analysis associated a missense DCLRE1C variant with V-gene and J-gene trimming of TCR beta chains, and an independent cohort replicated the association. According to a later analysis, parvovirus B19, influenza, CMV and Epstein-Barr virus appeared linked to several top co-occurrence clusters. The 87-base-pair reads could not distinguish some IMGT-functional V segments, including TRBV6-2 and TRBV6-3, so those segments were excluded. Across donors, most TCR sequences were observed very rarely, whereas some public TCRs were present in many individuals. The sequencing pipeline was judged likely to have produced a cluster of highly shared sequence variants as a technical artifact. It was suggested by the authors that the approach could potentially be generalized to other disease states and immunological phenotypes. The only immune exposure information available for the cohort was CMV serostatus. In this cohort, only TCR beta chains were sequenced, and detectable features were limited by the absence of alpha or paired-chain data.

Libraries were prepared through the immunoSEQ multiplex PCR assay. A mixture of 60 forward primers for TCR Vbeta segments and 13 reverse primers for TCR Jbeta segments was used in the multiplex PCR. A multiplex PCR assay on genomic DNA amplified the CDR3 region of rearranged TCR beta genes. The Illumina HiSeq System was used to sequence the amplified TCR beta libraries as 87-base-pair reads. The authors' analysis ran thus. Across the 500 to 700 repertoires, a later analysis counted some 80 million unique TCR beta chains, approximately 12 million of which were shared by at least two donors. To remove PCR and sequencing errors, raw reads were error-corrected and collapsed into unique sequences using a nearest-neighbor algorithm that merged closely related sequences. V, D and J gene segments were assigned by aligning CDR3 sequences to IMGT reference sequences. For a sequence to be retained, at least a six-nucleotide match to both a V gene segment and a J gene segment was required. A rearrangement counted as productive if the CDR3 had no stop codons and remained in frame with V and J, and every other rearrangement counted as non-productive. Following IMGT convention, CDR3 was defined as the stretch from the second conserved V-encoded cysteine to the conserved J-encoded phenylalanine. In an earlier analysis of 550 to 650 of the donors, sequences lacking an unambiguous match to a single V gene segment were excluded. An earlier analysis of approximately 590 of the donors called V segments functional above 56.7% productive rearrangements and segregating when the between-donor standard deviation exceeded 5%. A statistical classification framework was built to diagnose cytomegalovirus status from the catalog of TCR beta chain sequences. In a later analysis, TCR nucleotide sequences were compared against IMGT/GENE-DB human TR gene sequences so that V and J genes could be assigned. In a later analysis, CDR3 sequences and most-parsimonious VDJ recombination scenarios were assigned using the TCRdist pipeline. In a later analysis, each TCR beta chain was defined by its CDR3 amino acid sequence together with its V-gene family, and reads without a unique V-gene family were excluded. To address suspected cross-contamination and a sequencing artifact, a later analysis removed several hundred highly shared, low-generation-probability nucleotide sequences. In a later analysis, a clonal expansion index for each public chain was calculated from normalized within-repertoire ranks of inferred template counts. In a later analysis, generation probabilities were computed with a VDJ recombination model fitted to out-of-frame rearrangements, and the resulting probabilities were checked against IGoR. Hypergeometric tests were used in a later analysis to score TCR-TCR, TCR-HLA and TCR-CMV co-occurrence, with a repertoire-size bias correction applied to the TCR pairs. To estimate false discovery rates, a later analysis permuted the HLA or CMV assignments 20 times. A later analysis grouped co-occurring TCRs with DBSCAN, adding TCRdist sequence similarity when clustering within HLA-allele-positive subsets. For co-occurrence clustering, repertoires with fewer than 30,000 or more than 120,000 public chains were excluded, along with about five repertoires with anomalous nucleotide sharing. TCRdb took over this immuneACCESS table, retaining in-frame rearrangements with V and J assigned. Such tables are incomplete; in checked studies, under half of the missing clones stem from an unresolved V gene, and the remainder is unexplained. The DNA gave D and trimming, while V, J and clone size come from that table. The sample records around 260,000 clones, roughly 80% of which are singletons. The ten largest clones add up to approximately 0.3% of the sample.

The cohort was made up of several hundred healthy bone marrow donors. At the time of sampling, every cohort member was nominally healthy, though immune exposures that went unrecorded were likely present. The donor tested CMV seronegative and was one of the 352 seronegative cohort members. Every donor gave a peripheral blood sample, and the peripheral blood mononuclear cells from that sample were used for TCR beta sequencing. Genomic DNA extraction from the blood cell samples was performed with the Qiagen DNeasy Blood Extraction Kit. The chain couples TRBV14 to TRBJ2-7; the D region possibly corresponds to TRBD2 (5 bases align). The specimen sequenced was PBMCs. The clonotype originates from a girl aged 2 to 10 in good health and CMV-seronegative. Here is the DNA: TGTGCCAGCAGCCAACAAGGACTCTCACCCTCCTACGAGCAGTACTTC. It translates to CASSQQGLSPSYEQYF.